This T cell receptor beta chain was captured by sequencing in a study of cytomegalovirus exposure and HLA in healthy donors. General study results and limits: Productive status was seen about 87% or about 30% of the time for most TCR beta V segments in an earlier analysis.

CDR1 is SGDLS, CDR2 YYNGEE, per germline. The CDR3 is made up of 15 amino acids. V lost 0 bases to trimming and J lost 2 bases; unmatched junction nucleotides: 3. The PCR had 60 Vbeta and 13 Jbeta primers. Assay used: immunoSEQ multiplex PCR; TCRdb lists only in-frame clones, some missing. The sample carries approximately 140,000 clones, 70% to 80% recorded once. For this clone: What it recognizes is unknown.

The sequence was obtained from a woman aged 60-70 years in good health and CMV-seropositive. The sequencing input was PBMCs. This chain connects TRBV9 to TRBJ2-7; 9 positions agree with TRBD1. CDR3 amino acids: CASSVGTGETYEQYF. For the CDR3, the DNA is TGTGCCAGCAGCGTAGGGACAGGGGAAACCTACGAGCAGTACTTC.